The clone carrying this T cell receptor (beta chain) was recorded once. Its antigen is as yet unknown. The data stem from a study of neoadjuvant anti-PD-1 for oral cavity cancer. Study-level findings and limits: With three patients per group, TCR findings need larger cohorts. Post-nivolumab, blood T cell clonality was significantly elevated in non-responders.

Trimming removed 0 bases from V and 5 bases from J, with 4 bases in between. The CDR3 loop spans 12 amino acids. Germline V gene lookup returns CDR1 SGHRS and CDR2 YFSETQ. This sample's time point: after neoadjuvant nivolumab, at surgical resection. These oral cavity squamous cell carcinomas were HPV-negative and locally advanced. Repertoires were generated with immunoSEQ multiplex PCR, while TCRdb's copy carries only in-frame clones and drops some. The sample includes approximately 8,800 clones, around 66% of them seen just once. The receptor's source is a person aged 35 to 85 with oral cavity squamous cell carcinoma. The rearrangement joins TRBV5-1 to TRBJ2-3; D gene unclear. Sequenced here: PBMCs, sampled after nivolumab (anti-PD-1) treatment. CDR3 DNA: TGCGCCAGCAGCTTGGCCGGAGATACGCAGTATTTT. Its protein is CASSLAGDTQYF.